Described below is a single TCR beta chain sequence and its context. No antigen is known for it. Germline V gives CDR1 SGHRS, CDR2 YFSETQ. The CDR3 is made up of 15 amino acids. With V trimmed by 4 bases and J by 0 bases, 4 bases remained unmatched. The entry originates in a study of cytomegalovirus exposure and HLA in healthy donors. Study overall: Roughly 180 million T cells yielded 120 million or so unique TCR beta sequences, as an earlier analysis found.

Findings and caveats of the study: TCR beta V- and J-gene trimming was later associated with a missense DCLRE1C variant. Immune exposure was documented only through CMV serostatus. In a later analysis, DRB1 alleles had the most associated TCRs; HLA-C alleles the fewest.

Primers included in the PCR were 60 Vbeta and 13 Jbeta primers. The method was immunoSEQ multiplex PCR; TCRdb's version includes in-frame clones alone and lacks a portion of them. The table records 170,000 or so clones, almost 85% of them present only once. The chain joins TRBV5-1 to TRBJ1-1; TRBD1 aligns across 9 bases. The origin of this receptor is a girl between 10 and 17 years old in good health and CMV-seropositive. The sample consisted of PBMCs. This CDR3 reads CASSAGTGMNTEAFF. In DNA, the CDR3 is TGCGCCAGCAGCGCGGGGACAGGGATGAACACTGAAGCTTTCTTT. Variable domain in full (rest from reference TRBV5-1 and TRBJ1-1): KAGVTQTPRYLIKTRGQQVTLSCSPISGHRSVSWYQQTPGQGLQFLFEYFSETQRNKGNFPGRFSGRQFSNSRSEMNVSTLELGDSALYLCASSAGTGMNTEAFFGQGTRLTVV.